This is a list of T cell receptor beta chains from one sample in a study of blood T cell repertoires in COVID-19. Some clones are missing from TCRdb's copy, which holds only in-frame ones; the method was immunoSEQ multiplex PCR. This table holds around 260,000 clones, over 75% found once. The sample comprised peripheral blood. All receptors come from a woman between 50 and 59 years old with acute or convalescent COVID-19. Both conserved end residues are trimmed from each CDR3. The order of the fields is J gene, V gene, D gene, CDR3 length, CDR3 protein. A D gene is named only where the DNA matches it firmly.

j_call: TRBJ2-7; v_call: TRBV7-2; d_call: TRBD1; cdr3_length: 13; cdr3_aa: ASSLAGQGWYEQY
j_call: TRBJ1-1; v_call: TRBV30; d_call: -; cdr3_length: 11; cdr3_aa: AWSVQDRGEAF
j_call: TRBJ2-3; v_call: TRBV4-2; d_call: TRBD2; cdr3_length: 16; cdr3_aa: ASSQGTSGKSGQDTQY
j_call: TRBJ1-2; v_call: TRBV12-3/TRBV12-4; d_call: -; cdr3_length: 9; cdr3_aa: ASRDIGGYT
j_call: TRBJ2-1; v_call: TRBV27; d_call: -; cdr3_length: 15; cdr3_aa: ASSLSSAGLNYNEQF
j_call: TRBJ2-1; v_call: TRBV7-2; d_call: TRBD2; cdr3_length: 13; cdr3_aa: ASSSSGRAYNEQF
j_call: TRBJ2-7; v_call: TRBV4-1; d_call: -; cdr3_length: 14; cdr3_aa: ASSQLLGLRHYEQY
j_call: TRBJ2-7; v_call: TRBV7-9; d_call: -; cdr3_length: 12; cdr3_aa: ASSLGAGSYEQY
j_call: TRBJ2-7; v_call: TRBV28; d_call: -; cdr3_length: 12; cdr3_aa: ANASPQPPYEQY
j_call: TRBJ2-5; v_call: TRBV24-1; d_call: TRBD1; cdr3_length: 11; cdr3_aa: ATSVQGAETQY
j_call: TRBJ1-5; v_call: TRBV5-1; d_call: -; cdr3_length: 12; cdr3_aa: ASSLGQNNQPQH
j_call: TRBJ1-2; v_call: TRBV5-1; d_call: -; cdr3_length: 15; cdr3_aa: ASSLEGGRGSTAGYT
j_call: TRBJ2-5; v_call: TRBV18; d_call: -; cdr3_length: 15; cdr3_aa: ASSPLTSDSRQETQY
j_call: TRBJ1-2; v_call: TRBV6-1; d_call: TRBD1; cdr3_length: 13; cdr3_aa: ASSEALAGGWGYT
j_call: TRBJ2-7; v_call: TRBV5-1; d_call: -; cdr3_length: 11; cdr3_aa: ASSPPGSYEQY
j_call: TRBJ2-7; v_call: TRBV7-6; d_call: TRBD1; cdr3_length: 12; cdr3_aa: ASSSDRGRYEQY
j_call: TRBJ1-2; v_call: TRBV18; d_call: -; cdr3_length: 11; cdr3_aa: ASSPTSDYGYT
j_call: TRBJ1-3; v_call: TRBV4-3; d_call: -; cdr3_length: 14; cdr3_aa: ASSHRLIGVANTIY
j_call: TRBJ2-7; v_call: TRBV4-1; d_call: TRBD1; cdr3_length: 14; cdr3_aa: ASSLTTGTGVYEQY
j_call: TRBJ2-7; v_call: TRBV5-1; d_call: TRBD1; cdr3_length: 14; cdr3_aa: ASSLSPGQGSYEQY
j_call: TRBJ1-6; v_call: TRBV5-1; d_call: TRBD1; cdr3_length: 12; cdr3_aa: ASSLSPGQRSPH
j_call: TRBJ2-7; v_call: TRBV28; d_call: TRBD2; cdr3_length: 15; cdr3_aa: ASSKKGTSQNSYEQY
j_call: TRBJ1-2; v_call: TRBV9; d_call: TRBD1; cdr3_length: 12; cdr3_aa: ASSPTGVAYGYT
j_call: TRBJ2-1; v_call: TRBV11-2; d_call: TRBD2; cdr3_length: 13; cdr3_aa: ASSLGLAGGDEQF
j_call: TRBJ2-2; v_call: TRBV9; d_call: TRBD2; cdr3_length: 14; cdr3_aa: ASSVGTSRNTGELF
j_call: TRBJ2-2; v_call: TRBV24-1; d_call: TRBD2; cdr3_length: 14; cdr3_aa: ATSDPSAGRTGELF
j_call: TRBJ2-7; v_call: TRBV27; d_call: -; cdr3_length: 16; cdr3_aa: ASRLEGPNRGSPYEQY
j_call: TRBJ2-7; v_call: TRBV7-6; d_call: TRBD2; cdr3_length: 17; cdr3_aa: ASSLRTEREGPHSYEQY